These 28 T cell receptor beta chains were all obtained from the same sample, sequenced in a study of OX40 agonist ivuxolimab in advanced cancers. Method: immunoSEQ multiplex PCR; TCRdb's copy keeps in-frame clones and lacks some. The sample has more than 13,000 clones; 60% to 80% are singletons. Specimen: CD4+ or CD8+ T cells sorted from blood, collected in a trial of the OX40 agonist ivuxolimab. These receptor sequences come from an adult with an advanced solid tumor such as melanoma, head and neck, liver or kidney cancer.

This clone was observed a single time. The J gene is TRBJ1-2, the V gene TRBV4-1; D might be TRBD1 (5 bases). In germline, CDR1 is MGHRA, CDR2 YSYEKL. This CDR3 is 15 amino acids long. The V gene lost 1 base and the J gene lost 5 bases, with 14 bases spanning the gap. CDR3: CASSQAGAAHYGYTF. CDR3 in DNA: TGCGCCAGCAGCCAAGCCGGGGCCGCCCATTATGGCTACACCTTC.

The chain employs TRBV20-1 and TRBJ2-3; D may match TRBD1 or TRBD2 (7 bases each). CDR1 is DFQATT and CDR2 is SNEGSKA in the germline V gene (reference sequence). V gave up 5 bases and J gave up 11 bases, with 14 bases separating them. The CDR3 runs 11 residues. The CDR3 DNA reads as TGCAGTGCTCGACAGGGAGGGGAGCAGTATTTT. This translates into CSARQGGEQYF.

This clone appeared a few times. The chain carries TRBV7-2 and TRBJ1-1; no definite D call. V was trimmed by 1 base and J by 3 bases, leaving 9 bases between them. Looked up from germline, CDR1 is SGHTA and CDR2 is FQGNSA. The CDR3 totals 14 residues. CDR3 amino acids: CASSLEWADTEAFF. The CDR3 DNA sequence: TGTGCCAGCAGCTTAGAATGGGCTGACACTGAAGCTTTCTTT.

This clone has a single count. For the CDR3, the DNA is TGCGCCAGCAGCCCCCAACCGGGACAGGGATTGAGGCACACTGAAGCTTTCTTT. Its protein is CASSPQPGQGLRHTEAFF. This chain joins TRBV5-1 and TRBJ1-1, with 9 bases fitting TRBD1. Germline CDR1 and CDR2: SGHRS and YFSETQ. Trimming cost V 4 bases and J 3 bases; bases outside gene matches: 16. CDR3 length equals 18 residues.

The J gene is TRBJ2-3, the V gene TRBV7-8; D gene ambiguous. V lost 2 bases and J 4 bases, leaving 13 bases between the germline ends. Germline loops: CDR1 SGHVS, CDR2 FQNEAQ. The CDR3 consists of 15 residues. The CDR3 spells CASSLIGFGADTQYF. CDR3 bases: TGTGCCAGCAGCTTAATAGGGTTCGGTGCAGATACGCAGTATTTT.

This clone was seen a few times. J is TRBJ1-3 and V is TRBV18; D remains ambiguous. V was pared by 6 bases and J by 0 bases, with 12 bases between. The V gene's germline CDR1 is KGHSH and CDR2 LQKENI. CDR3 length: 15 residues. CDR3 nucleotide sequence: TGTGCCAGCTCCTACGACCGAGGCTCTGGAAACACCATATATTTT. It translates to CASSYDRGSGNTIYF.

The rearrangement joins TRBV4-2 to TRBJ1-1, with D possibly being TRBD1 (5 bases). Trimming took off 3 bases at V and 5 bases at J, with 7 bases between the two ends. CDR1 and CDR2 (germline): LGHNA, YNFKEQ. CDR3 length equals 12 residues. The chain's CDR3 is CASSHGATEAFF. In DNA, the CDR3 is TGTGCCAGCAGCCACGGGGCTACTGAAGCTTTCTTT.

The chain carries TRBV19 and TRBJ2-1; perhaps TRBD1 as D (6 bases). The V end was cut by 1 base, the J end by 8 bases, with 9 bases between. The CDR3 is 13 amino acids. CDR1 is LNHDA and CDR2 is SQIVND in the germline V gene (reference sequence). The DNA of the CDR3 is TGTGCCAGTAGTATAGGTCAGGGGTATGAGCAGTTCTTC. Amino acids: CASSIGQGYEQFF.

This chain joins TRBV27 and TRBJ1-2; no clear D. Trimming removed 6 bases at V and 5 bases at J, with 13 bases between. Germline V gene data show CDR1 as MNHEY and CDR2 as SMNVEV (reference sequence). CDR3 length equals 13 residues. The CDR3 region is CASSDFSYYGYTF. The CDR3 DNA sequence: TGTGCCAGCAGCGACTTCAGTTATTATGGCTACACCTTC.

The V gene is TRBV9, the J gene TRBJ2-7, with 8 nucleotides matching TRBD1. This CDR3 region has 14 residues. V shed 0 bases, J shed 5 bases, and the junction held 4 bases outside the gene matches. Germline V gene lookup returns CDR1 SGDLS and CDR2 YYNGEE. The CDR3 protein is CASSVGQGRDEQYF. CDR3 nucleotide sequence: TGTGCCAGCAGCGTAGGACAGGGGCGCGACGAGCAGTACTTC.

This clone was picked up a small number of times. The chain combines TRBV27 with TRBJ1-2; D is uncertain. From germline, CDR1 is MNHEY and CDR2 SMNVEV (reference sequence). There are 15 residues in the CDR3. Trimming shortened V by 2 bases and J by 5 bases, and 15 bases separated the two germline ends. The chain's CDR3 is CASSLADPGWYGYTF. In DNA, the CDR3 is TGTGCCAGCAGTTTAGCCGACCCTGGGTGGTATGGCTACACCTTC.

The chain combines TRBV7-6 with TRBJ2-1, with 7 bases aligning to TRBD1. Germline V lookup: CDR1 SGHVS, CDR2 FNYEAQ. The CDR3 is 16 residues long. J was trimmed by 8 bases and V by 6 bases; bases with no gene match: 16. The CDR3 reads CASSSRGNRFKDEQFF. DNA for the CDR3: TGTGCCAGCAGTTCCAGGGGGAATCGCTTTAAGGATGAGCAGTTCTTC.

The V call is TRBV7-9, the J call TRBJ2-5; 8 nucleotides align to TRBD1. CDR3 size: 14 residues. V was clipped by 5 bases and J by 4 bases; unmatched bases: 6. CDR1 and CDR2 (germline): SEHNR, FQNEAQ (reference sequence). CDR3 region: CASSMTGAGETQYF. In DNA, the CDR3 is TGTGCCAGCAGCATGACAGGGGCAGGAGAGACCCAGTACTTC.

The chain employs TRBV30 and TRBJ1-1, with a possible D match to TRBD1 (5 bases). Trimming cost V 0 bases and J 1 base, with 6 bases left between them. Germline CDR1 and CDR2: GTSNPN and SVGIG (reference sequence). This CDR3 has 13 amino acids. CDR3: CAWSVGGNTEAFF. CDR3 DNA sequence: TGTGCCTGGAGTGTCGGGGGGAACACTGAAGCTTTCTTT.

This rearrangement joins TRBV27 to TRBJ1-2; 9 nucleotides match TRBD1. The CDR3 extends over 16 amino acids. The germline V gene has CDR1 MNHEY and CDR2 SMNVEV (reference sequence). Trimming at V came to 3 bases and at J to 2 bases, leaving 7 bases not matched to a gene. CDR3 sequence (DNA): TGTGCCAGCAGTTTGGGACAGGGCGGGTTAAACTATGGCTACACCTTC. This encodes CASSLGQGGLNYGYTF.

V and J are TRBV2 and TRBJ2-3; 7 bases map to TRBD2. Germline V gene data show CDR1 as SNHLY and CDR2 as FYNNEI. This CDR3 is built from 16 residues. V was pared by 4 bases and J by 4 bases, with 11 bases of the junction left unmatched. The CDR3 reads CASSVGRGGISDTQYF. The CDR3 bases are TGTGCCAGCAGTGTTGGGCGCGGGGGAATCTCAGATACGCAGTATTTT.

About this clone: This likely came from a read error, as a far larger clone is one base away. The chain uses TRBV5-8 and TRBJ1-2, with a tentative D call TRBD1 (5 bases). V was shortened by 4 bases and J by 3 bases, with 16 bases between the two germline ends. The CDR3 runs 15 residues. Germline V gives CDR1 SGHTS, CDR2 YDEGEE. This CDR3 is CASSPLQQDDYGYTF. The CDR3, as DNA: TGTGCCAGCAGCCCACTTCAACAGGACGACTATGGCTACACCTTC.

This chain uses TRBV7-9 with TRBJ1-3, with D possibly matching TRBD1 (6 bases). Trimming removed 6 bases from V and 0 bases from J, with 9 bases in between. The CDR3 is 14 residues long. CDR1 and CDR2 (germline): SEHNR, FQNEAQ (reference sequence). The CDR3 protein is CASRADSSGNTIYF. The CDR3 DNA is TGTGCCAGCAGGGCGGACAGCTCTGGAAACACCATATATTTT.

This sequence joins TRBV2 and TRBJ2-5; tentatively, D is TRBD1 (7 bases). The CDR3 consists of 15 residues. V gave up 4 bases and J gave up 5 bases, with 17 bases separating them. In germline, CDR1 is SNHLY, CDR2 FYNNEI. The CDR3 region is CASSVSDRRDETQYF. The CDR3 DNA reads TGTGCCAGCAGTGTCTCGGACAGGCGGGATGAGACCCAGTACTTC.

The rearrangement joins TRBV29-1 to TRBJ1-1; no clear D gene. Per germline, CDR1 SQVTM and CDR2 ANQGSEA. V gave up 3 bases and J gave up 0 bases, with 5 bases separating them. This CDR3 has 12 amino acids. CDR3 sequence (DNA): TGCAGCGTTGAGTATCTGAACACTGAAGCTTTCTTT. Amino acid sequence: CSVEYLNTEAFF.

The chain is built from TRBV19 and TRBJ1-1; D call uncertain. Trimming removed 2 bases at V and 1 base at J, with 11 bases between. This CDR3 contains 15 residues. Germline loops: CDR1 LNHDA, CDR2 SQIVND (reference sequence). The CDR3 sequence: CASSIRKAANTEAFF. CDR3 nucleotides: TGTGCCAGTAGTATAAGGAAGGCGGCGAACACTGAAGCTTTCTTT.

The J gene is TRBJ2-1, the V gene TRBV27; 8 bases map to TRBD1. The CDR3 has 17 amino acids. Germline V lookup: CDR1 MNHEY, CDR2 SMNVEV (reference sequence). The junction had 12 bases not matched to a gene; V was cut back by 2 bases and J by 6 bases. The CDR3 DNA follows: TGTGCCAGCAGTTTACCCCCCAACAGGGGGATAGCCAATGAGCAGTTCTTC. This gives the protein CASSLPPNRGIANEQFF.

The V and J genes are TRBV7-2 and TRBJ1-4, with 11 bases lining up with TRBD1. Germline V gene sequence: CDR1 SGHTA, CDR2 FQGNSA. Germline trimming cut 2 bases from V and 2 bases from J; bases unmatched to any gene: 4. This CDR3 has 17 residues. The CDR3 loop is CASSLSGQGATNEKLFF. The CDR3 nucleotides read TGTGCCAGCAGCTTATCAGGACAGGGGGCCACTAATGAAAAACTGTTTTTT.

The chain couples TRBV27 to TRBJ1-2; TRBD1 might be the D (5 bases). Trimming pared 10 bases from V and 5 bases from J, leaving 17 bases between. Germline V CDR1 and CDR2: MNHEY, SMNVEV (reference sequence). There are 13 residues in the CDR3. This CDR3 is CATSPGTAYGYTF. CDR3 in DNA: TGTGCCACGAGCCCCGGGACCGCGTATGGCTACACCTTC.

The chain joins TRBV5-4 to TRBJ2-2, with TRBD1 identical over 7 bases. CDR1 and CDR2 from the germline V gene are SGHNT and YYREEE (reference sequence). After removal of 5 bases from V and 1 base from J, the junction contained 2 bases not matched to a gene. The CDR3 is 14 residues long. The chain's CDR3 is CASRGTENTGELFF. The CDR3 nucleotides read TGTGCCAGCAGGGGGACAGAGAACACCGGGGAGCTGTTTTTT.

This clone came up a few times. This chain joins TRBV5-6 and TRBJ2-7; no firm D call. Germline CDR1 is SGHDT and CDR2 is YYEEEE. V was cut by 3 bases and J by 6 bases, with 7 bases left in between. The length of the CDR3 is 11 residues. CDR3 region: CASSSLGEQYF. In DNA form, the CDR3 reads TGTGCCAGCAGCTCCCTAGGCGAGCAGTACTTC.

The chain has TRBV4-1 and TRBJ1-1; D is possibly TRBD1 (5 bases). Germline V gene data show CDR1 as MGHRA and CDR2 as YSYEKL. This CDR3 has 14 residues. V gave up 6 bases and J gave up 5 bases, with 16 bases separating them. The CDR3 spells CASRPEGMWTEAFF. The CDR3, as DNA: TGCGCCAGCAGACCGGAGGGGATGTGGACTGAAGCTTTCTTT.

This clone was found a few times. The genes are TRBV19 and TRBJ1-1; D is undetermined. CDR1 is LNHDA and CDR2 is SQIVND in the germline V gene (reference sequence). The CDR3 has 12 residues. V lost 2 bases and J 3 bases, leaving 4 bases between the germline ends. The CDR3 protein is CASSIKYTEAFF. The CDR3 DNA reads TGTGCCAGTAGTATAAAGTACACTGAAGCTTTCTTT.